This TCR beta chain was recovered during a study of beta chain features in type 1 diabetes. Expressed TCRB transcripts got sequenced, as all isolated RNA was reverse transcribed. Profiling relied on immunoSEQ multiplex PCR, and the TCRdb table lists in-frame clones only, not all of them. The sample carries 150,000 to 200,000 clones, over 55% recorded once. Remarks on this clone: Its antigen is still unknown.

Donors contributed one heparinised blood draw apiece, averaging roughly 0.12 L. CD4+ cells of the naive, central memory, regulatory and stem cell-like memory types were sorted via CD45RO/CCR7/CD25/CD127/CD95/CD27. With 2 bases removed from V and 3 bases from J, the gap between germline ends came to 13 bases. The CDR3 sequence is 15 residues long. The germline gives CDR1 SNHLY, CDR2 FYNNEI. Overall study results and limits: Fewer junction insertions and more nucleotide deletions appeared in type 1 diabetes patients. cDNA-based reads could over-represent cells with high TCR expression. Type 1 diabetes patients showed a moderate but significant shortening of TCRB CDR3s in all four CD4+ subsets.

The sequence was obtained from a man aged 30-40 years with type 1 diabetes. Input material: naive CD4+ T cells from blood. This chain joins TRBV2 and TRBJ2-5, with D perhaps TRBD1 (6 bases). The CDR3 bases are TGTGCCAGCAGTGAATTGGGCAGGGGAGAAGAGACCCAGTACTTC. Translating it yields CASSELGRGEETQYF. The entire variable domain, with the rest obtained from reference TRBV2 and TRBJ2-5, is as follows: EPEVTQTPSHQVTQMGQEVILRCVPISNHLYFYWYRQILGQKVEFLVSFYNNEISEKSEIFDDQFSVERPDGSNFTLKIRSTKLEDSAMYFCASSELGRGEETQYFGPGTRLLVL.